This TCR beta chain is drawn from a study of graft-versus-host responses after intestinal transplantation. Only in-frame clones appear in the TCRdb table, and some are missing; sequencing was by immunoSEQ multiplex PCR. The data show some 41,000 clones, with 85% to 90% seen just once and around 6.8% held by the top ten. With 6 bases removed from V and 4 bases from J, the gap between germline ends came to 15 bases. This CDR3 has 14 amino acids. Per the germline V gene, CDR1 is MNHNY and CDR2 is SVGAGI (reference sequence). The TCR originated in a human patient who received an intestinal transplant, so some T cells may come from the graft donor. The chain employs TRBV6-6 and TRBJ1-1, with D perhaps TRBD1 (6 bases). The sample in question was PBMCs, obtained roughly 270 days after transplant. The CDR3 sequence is CASRNGGSATEAFF. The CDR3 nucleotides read TGTGCCAGCAGGAACGGGGGCTCGGCCACTGAAGCTTTCTTT.